The next 27 T cell receptor beta chains were all read from a single sample in a study of beta chain features in type 1 diabetes. No antigens are known for them. Study results and caveats: When Type 1 diabetes patients were examined, their TCRB CDR3s proved moderately but significantly shorter in all four CD4+ subsets.

The isolated RNA, all of it, was reverse transcribed, so expressed TCRB transcripts were what got sequenced. Generated by immunoSEQ multiplex PCR, the TCRdb table keeps only in-frame clones and is missing some. The table shows about 170,000 clones, with approximately 8% occurring only once. Sequencing input: central memory CD4+ T cells from blood. The receptors were gathered from a man between 18 and 35 years old with type 1 diabetes.

This clone was seen only a few times. V and J are TRBV2 and TRBJ2-7; TRBD2 is a possible D gene (6 bases). The germline V and J ends were trimmed by 8 bases and 5 bases, with 25 bases remaining between them. CDR3 length: 16 residues. Germline-derived CDR1 and CDR2 are SNHLY and FYNNEI. The CDR3 spells CASAPQGRDSPHEQYF. The CDR3 nucleotides are TGTGCCAGCGCTCCCCAGGGCAGGGACTCCCCTCACGAGCAGTACTTC.

The chain links TRBV4-1 to TRBJ2-7; the D is unclear. The CDR3 runs 15 residues. Germline CDR1 reads MGHRA; CDR2 reads YSYEKL. Trimming took off 0 bases at V and 0 bases at J, with 9 bases between the two ends. The CDR3 DNA is TGCGCCAGCAGCCAAGATATCCAGGTCTCCTACGAGCAGTACTTC. Its protein product is CASSQDIQVSYEQYF.

A few counts support this clone. This chain joins TRBV7-8 and TRBJ2-3; 7 bases agree with TRBD1. V shed 5 bases and J 2 bases; nucleotides not matched to a gene: 10. Germline V gene data show CDR1 as SGHVS and CDR2 as FQNEAQ. The CDR3 contains 16 residues. CDR3 nucleotide sequence: TGTGCCAGCAGCATGCTCCGGGACAGCAACACAGATACGCAGTATTTT. Encoded protein: CASSMLRDSNTDTQYF.

The table lists this clone with a few counts. V gene TRBV14 combines with J gene TRBJ1-5, with D maybe TRBD1 (5 bases). The CDR3 extends over 15 amino acids. V shed 0 bases and J shed 4 bases, with 10 bases lying between them. Germline CDR1 SGHDN, CDR2 FVKESK. The CDR3 bases are TGTGCCAGCAGCCAAGAAGCAGGGATTAATCAGCCCCAGCATTTT. Translated, it gives CASSQEAGINQPQHF. Full variable domain (outside the CDR3, taken from reference TRBV14 and TRBJ1-5): EAGVTQFPSHSVIEKGQTVTLRCDPISGHDNLYWYRRVMGKEIKFLLHFVKESKQDESGMPNNRFLAERTGGTYSTLKVQPAELEDSGVYFCASSQEAGINQPQHFGDGTRLSIL.

The V gene is TRBV4-1, the J gene TRBJ2-1; 7 bases map to TRBD2. The CDR3 has 17 amino acids. The V gene end was trimmed by 1 base and the J gene end by 6 bases; junction bases not matched to a gene: 12. Germline CDR1 reads MGHRA; CDR2 reads YSYEKL. The CDR3 DNA reads as TGCGCCAGCAGCCAAGGGGGAGGGCGGGAGATGTCCAATGAGCAGTTCTTC. Translating gives CASSQGGGREMSNEQFF.

V and J are TRBV10-2 and TRBJ2-5; D is unclear. The CDR3 has 18 amino acids. Germline CDR1 reads WSHSY; CDR2 reads SAAADI. V lost 1 base to trimming and J lost 0 bases, with 18 bases between them. The CDR3 coding sequence is TGCGCCAGCAGTGAGTGGTCGACTGGGTTCCCTAACCAAGAGACCCAGTACTTC. Its protein product is CASSEWSTGFPNQETQYF.

V usage is TRBV30 and J usage is TRBJ1-6; D gene ambiguous. The CDR3 totals 15 residues. Germline CDR1 is GTSNPN and CDR2 is SVGIG (reference sequence). Deletions cut 1 base from V and 6 bases from J, with 13 bases between. CDR3 protein: CAWSDPRWSNSPLHF. The CDR3 bases are TGTGCCTGGAGTGACCCCAGATGGTCTAATTCACCCCTCCACTTT.

This sequence joins TRBV28 and TRBJ2-7, with a possible D match to TRBD2 (5 bases). With 2 bases removed from V and 7 bases from J, the gap between germline ends came to 6 bases. Germline loops: CDR1 MDHEN, CDR2 SYDVKM. The CDR3 consists of 11 residues. CDR3 DNA sequence: TGTGCCAGCAGTTTAGGGGAGGAGCAGTACTTC. This translates into CASSLGEEQYF.

V gene TRBV4-1 combines with J gene TRBJ1-6, with a weak D call TRBD1 (5 bases). Germline loops: CDR1 MGHRA, CDR2 YSYEKL. Trimming pared 1 base from V and 9 bases from J, leaving 10 bases between. CDR3 length: 14 residues. This chain's CDR3 is CASSQGTKSSPLHF. The CDR3 DNA reads TGCGCCAGCAGCCAAGGGACAAAGAGTTCACCCCTCCACTTT.

V gene TRBV6-5 combines with J gene TRBJ1-2, with TRBD1 identical over 7 bases. The germline CDR1 and CDR2 sequences are MNHEY and SVGAGI. CDR3 length: 15 amino acids. Trimming took 3 bases from V and 5 from J; bases not matched to a gene: 9. CDR3 sequence reads: CASSYGDSKLYGYTF. The CDR3, as DNA: TGTGCCAGCAGTTATGGGGACAGCAAGCTGTATGGCTACACCTTC.

This clone has just a few counts. The V and J genes are TRBV6-6 and TRBJ1-2, with D possibly matching TRBD1 (5 bases). The CDR3 runs to 14 residues. Germline loops: CDR1 MNHNY, CDR2 SVGAGI (reference sequence). Between the trimmed V and J ends, which lost 0 bases and 8 bases, there was a span of 13 bases. The CDR3 region has the DNA TGTGCCAGCAGTTACTCTAGCCAGGGTCAAGGCTACACCTTC. Its translation is CASSYSSQGQGYTF.

This clone has only a few counts. The sample has other DNA sequences that encode this CDR3 too. The rearrangement joins TRBV19 to TRBJ2-5; TRBD1 matches at 9 bases. The V and J ends lost 6 bases and 5 bases, in that order; junction bases with no gene match: 7. Germline assignment: CDR1 LNHDA and CDR2 SQIVND (reference sequence). The CDR3 has 14 residues. The CDR3: CASSPRTGVETQYF. The CDR3 bases are TGTGCCAGTAGCCCTAGGACAGGGGTCGAGACCCAGTACTTC.

The genes are TRBV7-9 and TRBJ2-7; 8 bases are a match to TRBD1. This CDR3 has 16 residues. Trimming at V came to 4 bases and at J to 5 bases, leaving 13 bases not matched to a gene. CDR1 is SEHNR, CDR2 FQNEAQ, per germline (reference sequence). In nucleotides, the CDR3 is TGTGCCAGCAGCTCCGCTCAGTGGACAGGGTCCCACGAGCAGTACTTC. Protein sequence: CASSSAQWTGSHEQYF.

The chain links TRBV6-1 to TRBJ1-1; 9 bases line up with TRBD1. This CDR3 spans 13 amino acids. CDR1 and CDR2 from the germline V gene are MNHNS and SASEGT. J lost 6 bases, V lost 6 bases, and 5 bases had no gene match. The CDR3 region is CASRGQGRPEAFF. The CDR3 bases are TGTGCCAGCAGAGGACAGGGGCGTCCTGAAGCTTTCTTT.

The chain combines TRBV7-9 with TRBJ2-7; D remains ambiguous. The length of the CDR3 is 13 residues. Trimming left V 5 bases short and J 2 bases short, with 10 bases between. Germline lookup yields CDR1 SEHNR and CDR2 FQNEAQ (reference sequence). The CDR3 DNA is TGTGCCAGCAGCCTGGGCAACACCTACGAGCAGTACTTC. Translated: CASSLGNTYEQYF. Complete variable domain (other parts from reference TRBV7-9 and TRBJ2-7): DTGVSQNPRHKITKRGQNVTFRCDPISEHNRLYWYRQTLGQGPEFLTYFQNEAQLEKSRLLSDRFSAERPKGSFSTLEIQRTEQGDSAMYLCASSLGNTYEQYFGPGTRLTVT.

The table lists this clone with a few counts. The chain uses TRBV30 and TRBJ2-7; 8 nucleotides align to TRBD1. This CDR3 contains 13 residues. J lost 2 bases, V lost 2 bases, and 2 bases had no gene match. Germline lookup yields CDR1 GTSNPN and CDR2 SVGIG (reference sequence). The CDR3 sequence is CAWSKQGAYEQYF. The CDR3 nucleotides are TGTGCCTGGAGTAAACAGGGGGCCTACGAGCAGTACTTC.

J is TRBJ2-3 and V is TRBV19; a possible D gene is TRBD1 (5 bases). Trimming pared 3 bases from V and 6 bases from J, leaving 13 bases between. The CDR3 loop spans 14 amino acids. The V gene's germline CDR1 is LNHDA and CDR2 SQIVND (reference sequence). CDR3 in amino acids: CASSIVAKGDTQYF. In DNA, the CDR3 is TGTGCCAGTAGTATTGTTGCAAAGGGGGATACGCAGTATTTT.

The rearrangement joins TRBV2 to TRBJ2-3, with 10 bases that match TRBD2. V lost 6 bases, J lost 9 bases, and 12 bases stayed unmatched. From germline, CDR1 is SNHLY and CDR2 FYNNEI. CDR3 size: 15 residues. CDR3 DNA: TGTGCCAGCAGGGAACTAGCGGGAAGTCAGGGCACGCAGTATTTT. Encoded protein: CASRELAGSQGTQYF.

The chain couples TRBV5-6 to TRBJ1-5; no definite D call. Deletions cut 4 bases from V and 7 bases from J, with 15 bases between. CDR1 is SGHDT and CDR2 is YYEEEE in the germline V gene. The CDR3 runs to 14 residues. CDR3 sequence: CASSVMEGGQPQHF. CDR3 nucleotide sequence: TGTGCCAGCAGCGTAATGGAGGGAGGGCAGCCCCAGCATTTT.

The V gene is TRBV5-1, the J gene TRBJ2-5; D gene uncertain. V was clipped by 9 bases and J by 2 bases, with 14 bases between them. Germline CDR1 reads SGHRS; CDR2 reads YFSETQ. The CDR3 has 13 amino acids. The CDR3 DNA reads as TGCGCCACAGCACAGAAAATACAAGAGACCCAGTACTTC. This codes for CATAQKIQETQYF. The full variable domain, rest sourced from reference TRBV5-1 and TRBJ2-5, is KAGVTQTPRYLIKTRGQQVTLSCSPISGHRSVSWYQQTPGQGLQFLFEYFSETQRNKGNFPGRFSGRQFSNSRSEMNVSTLELGDSALYLCATAQKIQETQYFGPGTRLLVL.

The chain is built from TRBV2 and TRBJ1-1, with D possibly matching TRBD1 (6 bases). CDR3 length: 15 amino acids. V was pared by 2 bases and J by 5 bases, with 15 bases between. Germline assignment: CDR1 SNHLY and CDR2 FYNNEI. The CDR3 nucleotides read TGTGCCAGCAGTGAATGGGGGGCGGGAGGGACTGAAGCTTTCTTT. Translated, it gives CASSEWGAGGTEAFF. The full variable domain, completed using reference TRBV2 and TRBJ1-1, is EPEVTQTPSHQVTQMGQEVILRCVPISNHLYFYWYRQILGQKVEFLVSFYNNEISEKSEIFDDQFSVERPDGSNFTLKIRSTKLEDSAMYFCASSEWGAGGTEAFFGQGTRLTVV.

This clone was observed a handful of times. The rearrangement joins TRBV15 to TRBJ2-7; 10 bases align to TRBD2. From germline, CDR1 is LNHNV and CDR2 YYDKDF (reference sequence). V dropped 1 base and J dropped 7; count of bases not matched to a gene: 22. This CDR3 is built from 20 residues. The CDR3 nucleotides read TGTGCCACCAGCAGAGTAACTTCCTTCTCGAGGAGCGGGAGGGTCCATGAGCAGTACTTC. Translated, it gives CATSRVTSFSRSGRVHEQYF.

A few counts support this clone. CDR3: CASSPGDKETQYF. CDR3 in DNA: TGTGCCAGCAGCCCCGGGGATAAAGAGACCCAGTACTTC. The rearrangement links TRBV28 to TRBJ2-5, with a tentative D call TRBD2 (5 bases). Germline CDR1 is MDHEN and CDR2 is SYDVKM. The CDR3 runs 13 residues. The V end lost 6 bases, the J end lost 3 bases, and 11 bases lay between the germline ends.

This clone was counted a few times. The rearrangement joins TRBV7-2 to TRBJ1-2; possible D gene TRBD1, 5 bases. Germline V lookup: CDR1 SGHTA, CDR2 FQGNSA. The V gene lost 0 bases and the J gene lost 4 bases, with 6 bases spanning the gap. CDR3 length: 13 amino acids. CDR3 bases: TGTGCCAGCAGCTTAGCCAGGGCCTATGGCTACACCTTC. Residues: CASSLARAYGYTF.

This clone has just a few counts. The identical CDR3 is also encoded by other nucleotide sequences in the sample. The rearrangement links TRBV7-2 to TRBJ1-5; a possible D gene is TRBD1 (6 bases). Per germline, CDR1 SGHTA and CDR2 FQGNSA. The CDR3 has 15 residues. Between the trimmed V and J ends, which lost 1 base and 5 bases, there was a span of 12 bases. The CDR3 sequence: CASSLGQGTYQPQHF. The CDR3 nucleotides are TGTGCCAGCAGCTTAGGTCAGGGGACATATCAGCCCCAGCATTTT.

A word on this clone: Other nucleotide sequences from this sample produce the same CDR3. This chain connects TRBV7-9 to TRBJ2-2; D is perhaps TRBD1 (6 bases). Trimming took off 6 bases at V and 1 base at J, with 9 bases between the two ends. CDR3 length equals 14 residues. Per germline, CDR1 SEHNR and CDR2 FQNEAQ (reference sequence). Here the CDR3 reads CASSKTGNTGELFF. The DNA for the CDR3 is TGTGCCAGCAGTAAGACAGGGAACACCGGGGAGCTGTTTTTT. The variable domain in full, with the rest retrieved from reference TRBV7-9 and TRBJ2-2, is DTGVSQNPRHKITKRGQNVTFRCDPISEHNRLYWYRQTLGQGPEFLTYFQNEAQLEKSRLLSDRFSAERPKGSFSTLEIQRTEQGDSAMYLCASSKTGNTGELFFGEGSRLTVL.

In this sample, this clone turned up a few times. The V and J genes are TRBV27 and TRBJ1-1; 7 nucleotides match TRBD1. Germline V gives CDR1 MNHEY, CDR2 SMNVEV (reference sequence). There are 15 residues in the CDR3. V was clipped by 2 bases and J by 1 base; unmatched bases: 4. CDR3 nucleotide sequence: TGTGCCAGCAGTTTAAGGGGGCTCACGAACACTGAAGCTTTCTTT. This encodes CASSLRGLTNTEAFF.